The rows below give T cell receptor beta chains drawn from one sample of a study of T-cell memory formation after mild COVID-19. TCRdb itself ran the 5' RACE reads through MiXCR, one entry per CDR3 protein. The table has about 34,000 distinct CDR3 sequences, under 8% seen once. Sequenced sample: PBMCs or a T cell subset sorted from them (not recorded which). Receptor source: a man younger than 30 who had mild COVID-19 (a few samples of this study predate the infection). Cell type and time point are not known. CDR3s include the opening cysteine and the closing phenylalanine or tryptophan. Fields, in order: V gene, clone size, J gene, D gene, CDR3 DNA, CDR3 protein. The D gene is left open where the match is weak. Size is omitted from some rows. Given values are once, few, many or a class for expanded clones.

TRBV12-3/TRBV12-4,many,TRBJ1-5,TRBD1,TGTGCCAGCAGGAAAGAGACAGGGCGGCATCAGCCCCAGCATTTT,CASRKETGRHQPQHF
TRBV7-9,many,TRBJ2-3,.,TGTGCCAGCAGCTTAGGACTAGATTGGGGCACTAGCACAGATACGCAGTATTTT,CASSLGLDWGTSTDTQYF
TRBV7-9,many,TRBJ1-1,.,TGTGCCAGCAGCTTCACAGGAGTGAACACTGAAGCTTTCTTT,CASSFTGVNTEAFF
TRBV2,few,TRBJ2-3,.,TGTGCCAGCAGTGTTTCAGATACGCAGTATTTT,CASSVSDTQYF
TRBV28,many,TRBJ2-7,TRBD1,TGTGCCAGCAGCCCGGGACAGACCTACGAGCAGTACTTC,CASSPGQTYEQYF
TRBV25-1,medium-sized,TRBJ1-5,.,TGTGCCAGCAGTGAAACAGCCAGTCTTAGCAATCAGCCCCAGCATTTT,CASSETASLSNQPQHF
TRBV6-6,many,TRBJ2-3,.,TGTGCCAGCAGCTGGGTGGATACGCAGTATTTT,CASSWVDTQYF
TRBV12-3/TRBV12-4,few,TRBJ1-1,TRBD1,TGTGCCAGCAGTGGGGACAGATCAATGAACACTGAAGCTTTCTTT,CASSGDRSMNTEAFF
TRBV6-5,many,TRBJ1-6,.,TGTGCCAGCAGAAAACGGGACCGGAATTCACCCCTCCACTTT,CASRKRDRNSPLHF
TRBV4-1,.,TRBJ2-1,TRBD2,TGCGCCAGCAGGGTTTTAGCGGGGGACTACAATGAGCAGTTCTTC,CASRVLAGDYNEQFF
TRBV20-1,.,TRBJ2-1,.,TGCAGTGCTAGAGACGCCCGAAGGGGGGGGGCGACTGAGGGTGAGCAGTTCTTC,CSARDARRGGATEGEQFF
TRBV30,.,TRBJ1-6,.,TGTGCCTGGAGTGCGACCTCGAGCTCCTATAATTCACCCCTCCACTTT,CAWSATSSSYNSPLHF
TRBV24-1,many,TRBJ2-1,TRBD1,TGTGCCACCAGTGATTTGACCGGGACAGGGGCCAATGAGCAGTTCTTC,CATSDLTGTGANEQFF
TRBV6-2/TRBV6-3,.,TRBJ2-1,.,TGTGCCAGCAGTGCCCAAACTGCCGGGTACTACAATGAGCAGTTCTTC,CASSAQTAGYYNEQFF
TRBV29-1,.,TRBJ1-1,.,TGCAGCGTTGGCCCAGGTGACACTGAAGCTTTCTTT,CSVGPGDTEAFF
TRBV6-4,many,TRBJ2-5,TRBD2,TGTGCCAGCAGCGAGACTAGCGAAGAGACCCAGTACTTC,CASSETSEETQYF
TRBV14,many,TRBJ2-1,.,TGTGCCAGCAGCCCCACTCGGGCCAGCCGCTTATGGCATGAGCAGTTCTTC,CASSPTRASRLWHEQFF
TRBV9,many,TRBJ2-5,.,TGTGCCAGCAGCGTAGCTGGAGGAAACCAAGAGACCCAGTACTTC,CASSVAGGNQETQYF
TRBV18,.,TRBJ2-1,.,TGTGCCAGCTCACCCAATTACAATGAGCAGTTCTTC,CASSPNYNEQFF
TRBV7-9,few,TRBJ2-3,TRBD1,TGTGCCAGCAGCTCAAGCTGGGGACAGGGGGCAGATACGCAGTATTTT,CASSSSWGQGADTQYF
TRBV7-2,few,TRBJ1-2,.,TGTGCCAGCAGCTTTTGGGCAGTCTCTGGCTACACCTTC,CASSFWAVSGYTF
TRBV5-6,many,TRBJ1-2,.,TGTGCCAGCAGCCTTCCGCCGGGGAAGAGTGGCTACACCTTC,CASSLPPGKSGYTF
TRBV5-1,many,TRBJ2-5,.,TGCGCCAGCAGCTTGATGTTGGGTGGCCAAGAGACCCAGTACTTC,CASSLMLGGQETQYF
TRBV19,many,TRBJ2-7,.,TGTGCCAGTAGTATTCGGAATCCGGATTACGAGCAGTACTTC,CASSIRNPDYEQYF
TRBV3-1,few,TRBJ2-1,TRBD2,TGTGCCAGCAGCCAAATGCTAGCGGGGAACAATGAGCAGTTCTTC,CASSQMLAGNNEQFF
TRBV9,many,TRBJ2-1,.,TGTGCCAGCAGCGTAGGGCCCGAGGGGACTCCACCGTACAATGAGCAGTTCTTC,CASSVGPEGTPPYNEQFF
TRBV4-3,many,TRBJ2-1,TRBD2,TGCGCCAGCAGCCAAGTAGCGGGGGGGCCGAAGTGGTATGAGCAGTTCTTC,CASSQVAGGPKWYEQFF
TRBV6-2/TRBV6-3,many,TRBJ2-7,.,TGTGCCAGCAGTGACAGTTCCTACGAGCAGTACTTC,CASSDSSYEQYF